Listed below are T cell receptor beta chains from one sample, sequenced in a study of spatial heterogeneity in lung cancer. TCRdb re-analysed the 5' RACE reads in MiXCR, keeping a single row per CDR3 protein. Among under 15,000 distinct CDR3 sequences listed, more than 13% were seen once. This specimen consisted of PBMCs, obtained at surgery. The receptors here all came from a female donor with early-stage non-small cell lung cancer. Each CDR3 is given with its conserved first and last residue. A D gene is named only where the DNA matches it firmly. Some rows have no size entry. The others give once, few or many, or a class for an expanded clone.

TRBD2	TRBJ2-3	-	TRBV5-4	CASSPRGLAGGSTDTQYF	TGTGCCAGCAGCCCTCGCGGACTAGCGGGGGGGAGCACAGATACGCAGTATTTT
TRBD2	TRBJ2-1	-	TRBV6-5	CASSRRGGDHEQFF	TGTGCCAGCAGTCGCCGCGGGGGGGACCATGAGCAGTTCTTC
-	TRBJ2-5	medium-sized	TRBV5-1	CASSLLPNKETQYF	TGCGCCAGCAGCTTGTTACCAAACAAAGAGACCCAGTACTTC
-	TRBJ2-3	many	TRBV2	CASSGGVSTDTQYF	TGTGCCAGCAGTGGTGGCGTCAGCACAGATACGCAGTATTTT
TRBD2	TRBJ2-7	-	TRBV12-3/TRBV12-4	CASSTGTSGMNEYF	TGTGCCAGCAGTACCGGGACTAGCGGGATGAATGAGTACTTC
-	TRBJ2-1	medium-sized	TRBV7-2	CASSPRLDDEQFF	TGTGCCAGCAGCCCCCGCCTAGACGATGAGCAGTTCTTC
-	TRBJ2-7	many	TRBV6-2/TRBV6-3	CASIRDSISYEQYF	TGTGCCAGCATCCGGGACTCCATCTCCTACGAGCAGTACTTC
TRBD1	TRBJ2-7	medium-sized	TRBV5-1	CACTGGPGSYEQYF	TGCGCCTGTACAGGGGGCCCCGGTTCGTACGAGCAGTACTTC
TRBD2	TRBJ2-7	medium-sized	TRBV20-1	CSASSSGGTYEQYF	TGCAGTGCTAGTTCTAGCGGGGGGACCTACGAGCAGTACTTC
TRBD1	TRBJ2-7	medium-sized	TRBV5-8	CASSLAGTGGVYEQYF	TGTGCCAGCAGCTTGGCCGGGACAGGGGGAGTCTACGAGCAGTACTTC
-	TRBJ1-3	-	TRBV29-1	CSADSDSGNTIYF	TGCAGCGCTGACAGCGACTCTGGAAACACCATATATTTT
TRBD1	TRBJ1-1	many	TRBV10-3	CAISGTGGDYTEAFF	TGTGCCATCAGTGGGACAGGGGGCGATTACACTGAAGCTTTCTTT
TRBD2	TRBJ2-5	many	TRBV29-1	CSVEGLAGDETQYF	TGCAGCGTTGAAGGACTAGCGGGGGATGAGACCCAGTACTTC
-	TRBJ2-3	medium-sized	TRBV2	CASGSSTDTQYF	TGTGCCAGCGGAAGTAGCACAGATACGCAGTATTTT
-	TRBJ1-1	medium-sized	TRBV7-9	CASSPNGFDTEAFF	TGTGCCAGCAGCCCCAATGGCTTCGACACTGAAGCTTTCTTT
-	TRBJ1-4	medium-sized	TRBV7-2	CASSLGSATNEKLFF	TGTGCCAGCAGCTTAGGGTCTGCAACTAATGAAAAACTGTTTTTT
TRBD1	TRBJ1-4	few	TRBV29-1	CSVFTGTGNEKLFF	TGCAGCGTTTTTACCGGGACAGGGAATGAAAAACTGTTTTTT
-	TRBJ1-5	many	TRBV14	CASSPNKAGPQHF	TGTGCCAGCAGCCCCAATAAAGCCGGGCCCCAGCATTTT
TRBD1	TRBJ2-2	many	TRBV7-8	CASSSRDRGTGELFF	TGTGCCAGCAGCTCCCGGGACAGAGGCACCGGGGAGCTGTTTTTT
TRBD2	TRBJ2-3	many	TRBV3-1	CASSPRGSGGAADTQYF	TGTGCCAGCAGCCCCCGGGGTAGCGGGGGGGCGGCAGATACGCAGTATTTT
TRBD2	TRBJ2-1	many	TRBV29-1	CSVEDRTSGKYNEQFF	TGCAGCGTTGAAGACCGGACTAGCGGGAAGTACAATGAGCAGTTCTTC
-	TRBJ2-2	many	TRBV11-2	CASSYTNTGELFF	TGTGCCAGCAGCTACACGAACACCGGGGAGCTGTTTTTT
-	TRBJ2-3	medium-sized	TRBV29-1	CSVISGGTDTQYF	TGCAGCGTCATTAGTGGGGGCACAGATACGCAGTATTTT
-	TRBJ2-2	-	TRBV7-9	CASSPPAGELFF	TGTGCCAGCAGCCCCCCCGCCGGGGAGCTGTTTTTT
-	TRBJ1-2	many	TRBV5-5	CASSLMGASSYGYTF	TGTGCCAGCAGCTTGATGGGAGCATCTTCCTATGGCTACACCTTC
-	TRBJ2-3	-	TRBV7-3	CASGAGDTDTQYF	TGTGCCAGCGGCGCAGGGGACACAGATACGCAGTATTTT
-	TRBJ1-1	-	TRBV9	CASSSQVARTEAFF	TGTGCCAGCAGCTCACAGGTCGCCAGGACTGAAGCTTTCTTT
-	TRBJ2-2	many	TRBV7-9	CASTHGALDTGELFF	TGTGCCAGCACCCACGGAGCACTAGACACCGGGGAGCTGTTTTTT
-	TRBJ2-7	medium-sized	TRBV5-1	CASSLTSSYEQYF	TGCGCCAGCAGCTTGACGAGCTCCTACGAGCAGTACTTC
TRBD2	TRBJ2-5	medium-sized	TRBV12-3/TRBV12-4	CASNLSGQETQYF	TGTGCCAGCAACCTTAGCGGGCAAGAGACCCAGTACTTC
-	TRBJ2-1	-	TRBV12-5	CASGRDVAEQFF	TGTGCTAGTGGAAGGGACGTCGCGGAGCAGTTCTTC
TRBD2	TRBJ2-1	many	TRBV30	CALGLAHEQFF	TGTGCCTTAGGACTAGCACATGAGCAGTTCTTC
TRBD2	TRBJ2-7	many	TRBV12-3/TRBV12-4	CASSLRLAGTYEQYF	TGTGCCAGCAGTTTGAGGCTAGCGGGAACCTACGAGCAGTACTTC
TRBD2	TRBJ2-1	-	TRBV5-1	CASSLGTSYEQFF	TGCGCCAGCAGCTTGGGGACTAGTTACGAGCAGTTCTTC
TRBD2	TRBJ2-3	many	TRBV30	CAWTEGREVVDTQYF	TGTGCCTGGACCGAGGGGCGGGAGGTTGTAGATACGCAGTATTTT
-	TRBJ1-2	medium-sized	TRBV7-9	CASSLTQSYGYTF	TGTGCCAGCAGCCTGACACAGAGTTATGGCTACACCTTC
-	TRBJ2-7	many	TRBV6-2/TRBV6-3	CASRGDSTYEQYF	TGTGCCAGCAGGGGGGACTCCACCTACGAGCAGTACTTC
-	TRBJ2-3	many	TRBV10-2	CASSESWTSTDTQYF	TGCGCCAGCAGTGAGTCGTGGACCAGCACAGATACGCAGTATTTT
-	TRBJ2-7	many	TRBV7-2	CASSLDIGSTYEQYF	TGTGCCAGCAGCCTCGATATAGGGAGTACCTACGAGCAGTACTTC
-	TRBJ2-7	-	TRBV6-5	CASSLGGAEGNEQYF	TGTGCCAGCAGTCTTGGGGGAGCGGAAGGGAACGAGCAGTACTTC
TRBD2	TRBJ2-3	medium-sized	TRBV9	CASSVALLAGKDTQYF	TGTGCCAGCAGCGTAGCTCTGCTAGCGGGAAAAGATACGCAGTATTTT
-	TRBJ2-6	medium-sized	TRBV5-8	CASSLRLLSSGANVLTF	TGTGCCAGCAGCTTACGACTATTATCCTCTGGGGCCAACGTCCTGACTTTC
TRBD1	TRBJ2-2	-	TRBV11-3	CASSLDRGPSGELFF	TGTGCCAGCAGCTTGGACAGGGGGCCCTCCGGGGAGCTGTTTTTT